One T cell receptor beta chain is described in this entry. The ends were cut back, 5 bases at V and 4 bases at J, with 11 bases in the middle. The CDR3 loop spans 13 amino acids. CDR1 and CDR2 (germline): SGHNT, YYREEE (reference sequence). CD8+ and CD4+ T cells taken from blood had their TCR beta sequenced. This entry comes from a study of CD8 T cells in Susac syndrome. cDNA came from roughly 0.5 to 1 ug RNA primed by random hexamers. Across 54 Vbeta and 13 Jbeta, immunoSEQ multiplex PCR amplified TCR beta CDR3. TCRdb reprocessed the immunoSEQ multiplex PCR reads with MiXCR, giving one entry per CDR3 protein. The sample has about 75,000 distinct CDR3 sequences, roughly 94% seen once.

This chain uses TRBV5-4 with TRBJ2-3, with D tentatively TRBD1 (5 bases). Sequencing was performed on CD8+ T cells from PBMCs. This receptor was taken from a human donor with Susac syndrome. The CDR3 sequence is CASSSREADTQYF. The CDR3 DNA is TGTGCCAGCAGTTCCAGGGAAGCAGATACGCAGTATTTT.